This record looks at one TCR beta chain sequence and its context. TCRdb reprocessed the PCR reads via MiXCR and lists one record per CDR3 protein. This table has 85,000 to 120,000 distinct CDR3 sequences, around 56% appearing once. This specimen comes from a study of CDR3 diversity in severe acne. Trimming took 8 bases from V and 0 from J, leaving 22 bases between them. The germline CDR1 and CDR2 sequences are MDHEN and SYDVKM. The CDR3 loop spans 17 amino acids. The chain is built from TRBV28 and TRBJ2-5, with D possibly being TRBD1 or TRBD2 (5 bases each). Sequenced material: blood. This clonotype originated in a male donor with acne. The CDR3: CASRALIPGTDQETQYF. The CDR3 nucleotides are TGTGCCAGCCGAGCCCTTATTCCGGGGACCGACCAAGAGACCCAGTACTTC. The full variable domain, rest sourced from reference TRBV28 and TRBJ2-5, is DVKVTQSSRYLVKRTGEKVFLECVQDMDHENMFWYRQDPGLGLRLIYFSYDVKMKEKGDIPEGYSVSREKKERFSLILESASTNQTSMYLCASRALIPGTDQETQYFGPGTRLLVL.